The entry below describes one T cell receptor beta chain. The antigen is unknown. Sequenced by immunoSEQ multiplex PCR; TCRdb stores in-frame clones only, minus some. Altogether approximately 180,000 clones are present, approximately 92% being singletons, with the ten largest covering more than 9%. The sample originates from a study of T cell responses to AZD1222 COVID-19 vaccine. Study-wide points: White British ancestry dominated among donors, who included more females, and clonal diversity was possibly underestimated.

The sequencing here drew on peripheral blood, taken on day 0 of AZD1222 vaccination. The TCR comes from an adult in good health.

Here the CDR3 reads CASSPTSGGPRTDTQYF. The CDR3 DNA is TGTGCCAGTAGTCCGACTAGCGGGGGCCCTAGGACAGATACGCAGTATTTT. The chain is built from TRBV19 and TRBJ2-3, with TRBD2 matching 12 bases. In germline, CDR1 is LNHDA, CDR2 SQIVND (reference sequence). The CDR3 is made up of 17 amino acids. Trimming at V came to 5 bases and at J to 3 bases, leaving 9 bases not matched to a gene.